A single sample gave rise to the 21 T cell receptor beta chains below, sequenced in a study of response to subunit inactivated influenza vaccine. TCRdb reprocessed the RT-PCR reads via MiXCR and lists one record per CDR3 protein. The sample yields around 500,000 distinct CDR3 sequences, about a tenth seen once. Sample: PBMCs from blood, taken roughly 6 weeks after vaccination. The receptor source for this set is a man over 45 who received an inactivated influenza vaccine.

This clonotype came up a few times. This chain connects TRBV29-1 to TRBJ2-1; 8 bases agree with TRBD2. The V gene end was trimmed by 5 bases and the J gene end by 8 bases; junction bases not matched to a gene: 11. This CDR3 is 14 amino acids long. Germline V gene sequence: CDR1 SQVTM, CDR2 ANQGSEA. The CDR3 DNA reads TGCAGCGTTTCGGCCGGGAGGGCCAGGGATGAGCAGTTCTTC. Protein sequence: CSVSAGRARDEQFF.

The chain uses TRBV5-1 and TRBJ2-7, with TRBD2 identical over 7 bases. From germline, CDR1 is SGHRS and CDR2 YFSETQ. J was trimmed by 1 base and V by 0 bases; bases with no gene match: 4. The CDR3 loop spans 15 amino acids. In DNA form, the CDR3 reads TGCGCCAGCAGCTTGGGGGAGGGGTGGTCCTACGAGCAGTACTTC. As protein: CASSLGEGWSYEQYF.

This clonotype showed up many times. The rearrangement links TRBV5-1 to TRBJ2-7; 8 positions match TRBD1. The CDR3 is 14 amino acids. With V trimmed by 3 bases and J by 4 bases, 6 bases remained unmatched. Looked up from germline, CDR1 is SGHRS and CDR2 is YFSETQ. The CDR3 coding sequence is TGCGCCAGCAGCTCGCCCGGGACAGGTTACGAGCAGTACTTC. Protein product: CASSSPGTGYEQYF. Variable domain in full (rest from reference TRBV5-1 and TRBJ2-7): KAGVTQTPRYLIKTRGQQVTLSCSPISGHRSVSWYQQTPGQGLQFLFEYFSETQRNKGNFPGRFSGRQFSNSRSEMNVSTLELGDSALYLCASSSPGTGYEQYFGPGTRLTVT.

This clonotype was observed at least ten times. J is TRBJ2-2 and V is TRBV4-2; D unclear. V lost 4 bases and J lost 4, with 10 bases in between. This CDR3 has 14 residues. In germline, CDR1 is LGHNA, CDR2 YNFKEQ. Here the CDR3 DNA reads TGTGCCAGCAGCCGCGGTGTGGGCACCGGGGAGCTGTTTTTT. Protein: CASSRGVGTGELFF.

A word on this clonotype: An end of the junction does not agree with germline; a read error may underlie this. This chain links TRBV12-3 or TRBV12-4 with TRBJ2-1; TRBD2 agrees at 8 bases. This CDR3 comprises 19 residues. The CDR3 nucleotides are TGTACCAGCTGGCCTCGGGAAGGGGGATTTAGCGGGAACCGCAATGAGCAGTTCTTC. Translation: CTSWPREGGFSGNRNEQFF.

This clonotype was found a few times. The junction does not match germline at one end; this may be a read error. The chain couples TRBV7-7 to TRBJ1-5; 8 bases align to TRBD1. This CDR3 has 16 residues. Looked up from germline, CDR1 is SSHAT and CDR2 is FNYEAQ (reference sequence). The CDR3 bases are TGTGCTAGCAGCTTATCTACAGGGGGACCTAATCAGCCCCAGCATTTT. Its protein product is CASSLSTGGPNQPQHF.

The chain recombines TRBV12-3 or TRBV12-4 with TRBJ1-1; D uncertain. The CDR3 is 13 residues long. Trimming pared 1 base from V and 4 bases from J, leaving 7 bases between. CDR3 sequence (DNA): TGTGCCAGCAGTTTAGTTTGGGCCACTGAAGCTTTCTTT. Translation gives CASSLVWATEAFF.

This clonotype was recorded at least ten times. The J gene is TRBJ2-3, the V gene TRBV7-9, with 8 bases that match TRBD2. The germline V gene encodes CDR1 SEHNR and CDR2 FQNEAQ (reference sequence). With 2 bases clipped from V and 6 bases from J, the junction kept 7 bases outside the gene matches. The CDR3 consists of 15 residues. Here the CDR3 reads CASSLTSSGFDTQYF. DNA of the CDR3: TGTGCCAGCAGCTTAACGTCTAGCGGGTTTGATACGCAGTATTTT.

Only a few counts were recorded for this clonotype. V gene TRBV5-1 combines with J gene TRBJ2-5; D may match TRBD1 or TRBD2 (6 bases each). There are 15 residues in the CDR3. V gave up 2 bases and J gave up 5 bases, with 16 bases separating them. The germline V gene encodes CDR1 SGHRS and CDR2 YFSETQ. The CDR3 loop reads CASSLRGRLGETQYF. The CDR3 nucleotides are TGCGCCAGCAGCTTACGGGGGCGCCTTGGGGAGACCCAGTACTTC.

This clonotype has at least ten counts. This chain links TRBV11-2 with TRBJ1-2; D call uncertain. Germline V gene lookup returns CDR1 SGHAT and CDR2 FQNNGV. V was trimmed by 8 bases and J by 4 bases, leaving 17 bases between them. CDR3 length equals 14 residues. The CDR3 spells CASGDGGMVYGYTF. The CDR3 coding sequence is TGTGCCAGCGGTGACGGAGGGATGGTCTATGGCTACACCTTC.

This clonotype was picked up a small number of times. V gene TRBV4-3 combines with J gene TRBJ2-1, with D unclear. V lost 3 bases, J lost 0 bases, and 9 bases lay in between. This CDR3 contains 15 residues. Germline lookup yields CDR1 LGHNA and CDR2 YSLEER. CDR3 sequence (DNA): TGCGCCAGCAGCCACAAGCCGGACTCCTACAATGAGCAGTTCTTC. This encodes CASSHKPDSYNEQFF.

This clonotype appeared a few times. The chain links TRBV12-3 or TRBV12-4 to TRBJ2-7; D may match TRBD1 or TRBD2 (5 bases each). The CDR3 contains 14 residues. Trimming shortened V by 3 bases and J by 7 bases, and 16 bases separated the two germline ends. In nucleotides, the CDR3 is TGTGCCAGCAGTTTGGGACCCGGTGGGGATGAGCAGTACTTC. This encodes CASSLGPGGDEQYF.

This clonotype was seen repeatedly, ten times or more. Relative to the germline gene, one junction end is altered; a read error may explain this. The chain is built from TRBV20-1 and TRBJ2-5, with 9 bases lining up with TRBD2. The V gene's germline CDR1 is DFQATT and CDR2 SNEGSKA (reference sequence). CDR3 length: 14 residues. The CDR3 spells CSARGLANTEAQYF. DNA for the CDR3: TGCAGTGCAAGAGGACTAGCGAACACCGAGGCCCAGTACTTC.

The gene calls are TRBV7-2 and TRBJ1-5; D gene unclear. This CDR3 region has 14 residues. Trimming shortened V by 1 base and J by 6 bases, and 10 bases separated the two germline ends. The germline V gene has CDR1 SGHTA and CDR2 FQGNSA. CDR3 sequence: CASSLGVVSQPQHF. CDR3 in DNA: TGTGCCAGCAGCTTAGGAGTCGTTAGTCAGCCCCAGCATTTT. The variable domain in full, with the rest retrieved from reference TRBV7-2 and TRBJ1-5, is GAGVSQSPSNKVTEKGKDVELRCDPISGHTALYWYRQSLGQGLEFLIYFQGNSAPDKSGLPSDRFSAERTGGSVSTLTIQRTQQEDSAVYLCASSLGVVSQPQHFGDGTRLSIL.

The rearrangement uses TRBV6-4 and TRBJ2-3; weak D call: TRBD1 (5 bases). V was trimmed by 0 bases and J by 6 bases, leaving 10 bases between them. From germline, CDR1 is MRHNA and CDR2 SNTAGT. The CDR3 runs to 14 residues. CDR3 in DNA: TGTGCCAGCAGTGACTCCGTCAGGGCTGATACGCAGTATTTT. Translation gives CASSDSVRADTQYF.

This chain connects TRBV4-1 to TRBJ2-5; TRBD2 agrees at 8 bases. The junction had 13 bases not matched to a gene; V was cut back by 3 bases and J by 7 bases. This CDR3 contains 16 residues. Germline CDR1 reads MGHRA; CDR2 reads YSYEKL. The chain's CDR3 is CASSQETWRGVGTQYF. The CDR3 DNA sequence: TGCGCCAGCAGCCAGGAAACTTGGCGGGGGGTGGGGACCCAGTACTTC.

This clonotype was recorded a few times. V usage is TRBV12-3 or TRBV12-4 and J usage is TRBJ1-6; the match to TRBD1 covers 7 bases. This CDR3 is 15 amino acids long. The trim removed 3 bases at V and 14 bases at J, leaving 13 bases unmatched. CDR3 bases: TGTGCCAGCAGTTTTCGGACAGGAGGTGCCACTTCCCTCCACTTT. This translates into CASSFRTGGATSLHF.

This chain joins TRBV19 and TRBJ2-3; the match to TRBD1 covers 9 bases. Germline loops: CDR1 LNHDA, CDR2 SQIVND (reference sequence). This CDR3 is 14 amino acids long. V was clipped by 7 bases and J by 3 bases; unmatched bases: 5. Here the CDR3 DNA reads TGTGCCAGTACTAGGGACAGGGCAACAGATACGCAGTATTTT. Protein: CASTRDRATDTQYF.

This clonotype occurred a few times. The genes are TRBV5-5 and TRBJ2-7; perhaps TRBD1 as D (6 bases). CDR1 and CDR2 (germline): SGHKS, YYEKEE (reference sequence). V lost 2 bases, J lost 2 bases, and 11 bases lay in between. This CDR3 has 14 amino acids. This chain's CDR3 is CASSLNTGTYEQYF. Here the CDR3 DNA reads TGTGCCAGCAGCTTAAATACAGGGACCTACGAGCAGTACTTC.

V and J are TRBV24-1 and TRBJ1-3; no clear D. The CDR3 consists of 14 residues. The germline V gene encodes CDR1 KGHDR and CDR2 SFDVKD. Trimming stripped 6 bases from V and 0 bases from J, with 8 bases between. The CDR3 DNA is TGTGCCACCAGTACAGACCCCTCTGGAAACACCATATATTTT. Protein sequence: CATSTDPSGNTIYF.

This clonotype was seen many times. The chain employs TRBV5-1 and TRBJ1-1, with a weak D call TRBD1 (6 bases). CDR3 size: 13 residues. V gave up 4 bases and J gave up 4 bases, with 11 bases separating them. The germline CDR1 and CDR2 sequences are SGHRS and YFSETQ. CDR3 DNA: TGCGCCAGCAGCCCTCTCAGGGGCACTGAAGCTTTCTTT. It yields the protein CASSPLRGTEAFF.